Each of the 10 T cell receptor beta chains below was sequenced from the same sample in a study of cytomegalovirus exposure and HLA in healthy donors (dated 2017 in TCRdb). Library prep was done by the immunoSEQ multiplex PCR assay. A mixture of 60 forward primers for TCR Vbeta segments and 13 reverse primers for TCR Jbeta segments was used in the multiplex PCR. The clones in this table, taken by TCRdb from immuneACCESS, are in-frame only. Not every clone is retained; where verified, under half of the shortfall comes from an unresolved V gene, and the cause of the rest is unknown. The sample data list over 250,000 clones, and 86% of these were observed just once. The ten largest make up around 4% of the sample. Sequencing input: PBMCs. The receptor set was obtained from a man aged 35 to 55 in good health and CMV-seropositive.

Here the CDR3 DNA reads TGTGCCAGCATTACCATCAGGGGGCACACTGAAGCTTTCTTT. Translation: CASITIRGHTEAFF. This sequence joins TRBV2 and TRBJ1-1, with 8 bases lining up with TRBD1. With V trimmed by 7 bases and J by 3 bases, 7 bases remained unmatched. The CDR3 runs 14 residues. Per the germline V gene, CDR1 is SNHLY and CDR2 is FYNNEI.

The J gene is TRBJ2-2, the V gene TRBV5-4; 7 nucleotides line up with TRBD2. The length of the CDR3 is 16 residues. Per the germline V gene, CDR1 is SGHNT and CDR2 is YYREEE (reference sequence). J gave up 4 bases and V 3 bases, and 9 bases lay outside the gene matches. The CDR3 loop is CASSSSLAVGTGELFF. Here the CDR3 DNA reads TGTGCCAGCAGCTCCTCGCTAGCGGTTGGCACCGGGGAGCTGTTTTTT.

The rearrangement links TRBV5-1 to TRBJ2-2, with D perhaps TRBD1 (5 bases). Trimming shortened V by 3 bases and J by 4 bases, and 10 bases separated the two germline ends. Germline values: CDR1 SGHRS, CDR2 YFSETQ. The CDR3 totals 14 residues. The CDR3 loop is CASSSDSSTGELFF. CDR3 nucleotide sequence: TGCGCCAGCAGCTCTGACAGCTCCACCGGGGAGCTGTTTTTT.

The chain is built from TRBV7-8 and TRBJ2-5; 8 positions agree with TRBD1. Germline CDR1 SGHVS, CDR2 FQNEAQ. J was trimmed by 3 bases and V by 1 base; bases with no gene match: 1. This CDR3 is built from 14 residues. CDR3 residues: CASSLGDRKETQYF. CDR3 in DNA: TGTGCCAGCAGCTTAGGGGACAGGAAAGAGACCCAGTACTTC.

The chain recombines TRBV15 with TRBJ1-3, with D tentatively TRBD1 (5 bases). CDR3 length equals 13 residues. The germline CDR1 and CDR2 sequences are LNHNV and YYDKDF (reference sequence). The V gene lost 3 bases and the J gene lost 2 bases, with 5 bases spanning the gap. The CDR3 sequence is CATSSRAGNTIYF. The CDR3 DNA follows: TGTGCCACCAGCAGCAGGGCTGGAAACACCATATATTTT. The full variable domain, its missing parts supplied by reference TRBV15 and TRBJ1-3, is DAMVIQNPRYQVTQFGKPVTLSCSQTLNHNVMYWYQQKSSQAPKLLFHYYDKDFNNEADTPDNFQSRRPNTSFCFLDIRSPGLGDTAMYLCATSSRAGNTIYFGEGSWLTVV.

V usage is TRBV2 and J usage is TRBJ2-2; no firm D call. Germline CDR1 is SNHLY and CDR2 is FYNNEI. This CDR3 has 17 amino acids. V dropped 2 bases and J dropped 1 base, with 14 bases sitting between them. The CDR3 DNA follows: TGTGCCAGCAGTGAACCCGAGCCCTTTGAGAACACCGGGGAGCTGTTTTTT. Its protein is CASSEPEPFENTGELFF.

The J gene is TRBJ2-1, the V gene TRBV28, with a weak D call TRBD2 (6 bases). The ends were cut back, 5 bases at V and 6 bases at J, with 11 bases in the middle. CDR1 and CDR2 from the germline V gene are MDHEN and SYDVKM. The CDR3 consists of 13 residues. Written as DNA, the CDR3 is TGTGCCAGCAGTGGGGGGTGGATCAATGAGCAGTTCTTC. Amino acid sequence: CASSGGWINEQFF.

J is TRBJ1-4 and V is TRBV5-1; TRBD1 matches at 7 bases. Trimming at V came to 1 base and at J to 5 bases, leaving 5 bases not matched to a gene. This CDR3 spans 15 amino acids. Germline CDR1 and CDR2: SGHRS and YFSETQ. CDR3 sequence reads: CASSLRAGGNEKLFF. DNA for the CDR3: TGCGCCAGCAGCTTGAGGGCAGGGGGGAATGAAAAACTGTTTTTT.

V usage is TRBV29-1 and J usage is TRBJ2-7, with TRBD2 matching over 13 bases. This CDR3 spans 13 amino acids. V was pared by 7 bases and J by 6 bases, with 6 bases of the junction left unmatched. CDR1 and CDR2 (germline): SQVTM, ANQGSEA. The CDR3 reads CSASGLAGVEQYF. The CDR3 nucleotides read TGCAGCGCTTCTGGACTAGCGGGAGTCGAGCAGTACTTC.

The CDR3 sequence is CASNIRGGLGGYTF. CDR3 in DNA: TGTGCCAGCAATATAAGGGGAGGTTTGGGCGGCTACACCTTC. V is TRBV27 and J is TRBJ1-2; tentatively, D is TRBD1 (5 bases). The V end lost 7 bases, the J end lost 8 bases, and 20 bases lay between the germline ends. CDR1 is MNHEY and CDR2 is SMNVEV in the germline V gene (reference sequence). The CDR3 consists of 14 residues.